This T cell receptor beta chain was profiled in a study of shared clonotypes between healthy human individuals. Profiled with immunoSEQ multiplex PCR; TCRdb holds only in-frame clones, not every one. The sample lists about a million clones, less than 85% occurring once. Broader study findings: Against clonotypes common to all four donors, non-shared ones had lower generation probabilities.

There were no recent acute infections or vaccinations among the donors, who were healthy HIV-negative adults. A note on this clone: Its antigen is unknown.

Sequences were obtained from memory CD4+ T cells sorted from blood. The subset here: CD45RA-negative fraction. The TCR sequence derives from a man between 18 and 35 years old in good health.

CDR3 in amino acids: CASSQAGTAPRETQYF. Here the CDR3 DNA reads TGCGCCAGCAGCCAAGCCGGGACAGCCCCTCGAGAGACCCAGTACTTC. The chain carries TRBV4-1 and TRBJ2-5; the match to TRBD1 covers 7 bases. Per germline, CDR1 MGHRA and CDR2 YSYEKL. The V gene end was trimmed by 1 base and the J gene end by 4 bases; junction bases not matched to a gene: 9. The CDR3 has 16 residues.